This T cell receptor (beta chain) was sequenced for a study of technical replicates of blood from a few donors. Profiling relied on immunoSEQ multiplex PCR, and the TCRdb table lists in-frame clones only, not all of them. The data contain approximately 100,000 clones, nearly 97% of them singletons. CDR3 length: 15 residues. Germline trimming cut 1 base from V and 5 bases from J; bases unmatched to any gene: 8. The clonotype comes from a human donor in good health. This sequence joins TRBV23-1 and TRBJ2-7; TRBD2 agrees at 7 bases. TRBV23-1 is placed among ORFs of uncertain function. The sequenced sample was T cells isolated from PBMCs. The CDR3 DNA follows: TGCGCCAGCAGTCAATTTGAGGGGAGGGGCCACGAGCAGTACTTC. It is translated as CASSQFEGRGHEQYF.